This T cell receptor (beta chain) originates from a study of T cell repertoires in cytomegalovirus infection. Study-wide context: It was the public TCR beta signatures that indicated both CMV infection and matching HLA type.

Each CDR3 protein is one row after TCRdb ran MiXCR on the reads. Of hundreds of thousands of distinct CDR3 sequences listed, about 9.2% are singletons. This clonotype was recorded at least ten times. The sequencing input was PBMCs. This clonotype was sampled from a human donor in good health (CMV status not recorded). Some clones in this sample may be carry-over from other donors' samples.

The CDR3 bases are TGTGCCAGCACTTCGAGCGGGGGGGCCTTCAACATTCAGTACTTC. Translated, it gives CASTSSGGAFNIQYF. The chain joins TRBV28 to TRBJ2-4, with 10 nucleotides matching TRBD2. The CDR3 is made up of 15 amino acids. V shed 7 bases and J 7 bases; nucleotides not matched to a gene: 10. Per germline, CDR1 MDHEN and CDR2 SYDVKM.